The 16 T cell receptor beta chains listed next were all sequenced from one sample in a study of siplizumab effects on memory and regulatory T cells. TCRdb's table, derived via immunoSEQ multiplex PCR, lists solely in-frame clones and lacks some. The sample consists of 50,000 or so clones, nearly 98% of them appearing once. Sequencing was carried out using naive CD4+ T cells sorted from blood. These receptors came from a human donor in good health.

This clone appeared a single time. The chain employs TRBV5-1 and TRBJ2-5; no clear D gene. Trimming removed 4 bases at V and 5 bases at J, with 12 bases between. The germline V gene encodes CDR1 SGHRS and CDR2 YFSETQ. CDR3 size: 13 residues. Here the CDR3 reads CASSQELRETQYF. DNA of the CDR3: TGCGCCAGCAGCCAGGAACTGCGGGAGACCCAGTACTTC. The full variable domain, completed using reference TRBV5-1 and TRBJ2-5, is KAGVTQTPRYLIKTRGQQVTLSCSPISGHRSVSWYQQTPGQGLQFLFEYFSETQRNKGNFPGRFSGRQFSNSRSEMNVSTLELGDSALYLCASSQELRETQYFGPGTRLLVL.

The V and J genes are TRBV5-1 and TRBJ2-7; 11 positions agree with TRBD2. CDR1 and CDR2 from the germline V gene are SGHRS and YFSETQ. The CDR3 is 15 amino acids. The V segment lost 4 bases and the J segment 2 bases; nucleotides outside the gene matches: 5. CDR3 sequence reads: CASSPGTSGTYEQYF. The CDR3, as DNA: TGCGCCAGCAGCCCCGGGACTAGCGGAACCTACGAGCAGTACTTC.

The DNA of the CDR3 is TGTGCCAGCAGCTTAGTAGTTAGCGGGCCTTGGAATGAGCAGTTCTTC. It encodes CASSLVVSGPWNEQFF. The V call is TRBV7-8, the J call TRBJ2-1, with 7 bases that match TRBD2. V trimming: 1 base; J trimming: 7 bases; junction bases outside the gene matches: 10. Germline V gives CDR1 SGHVS, CDR2 FQNEAQ. The CDR3 is 16 amino acids.

The rearrangement joins TRBV28 to TRBJ2-6; no clear D. Germline loops: CDR1 MDHEN, CDR2 SYDVKM. The germline V and J ends were trimmed by 3 bases and 2 bases, with 8 bases remaining between them. This CDR3 is built from 15 residues. This CDR3 reads CASSLVLAGANVLTF. The CDR3 DNA sequence: TGTGCCAGCAGTTTGGTGCTGGCTGGGGCCAACGTCCTGACTTTC.

This chain joins TRBV7-8 and TRBJ1-3; D remains ambiguous. The CDR3 loop spans 14 amino acids. V dropped 3 bases and J dropped 4 bases, with 10 bases sitting between them. Per the germline V gene, CDR1 is SGHVS and CDR2 is FQNEAQ. The CDR3 loop is CASSLGSSGNTIYF. CDR3 bases: TGTGCCAGCAGCTTGGGTTCTTCGGGAAACACCATATATTTT.

The chain links TRBV15 to TRBJ2-3; 9 bases line up with TRBD2. Germline V CDR1 and CDR2: LNHNV, YYDKDF (reference sequence). Unmatched junction bases numbered 4, after V lost 2 bases and J lost 4 bases. The CDR3 contains 15 residues. This chain's CDR3 is CATSRPRTSADTQYF. DNA for the CDR3: TGTGCCACCAGCAGACCCCGGACTAGCGCAGATACGCAGTATTTT.

This chain uses TRBV6-5 with TRBJ1-5; 8 bases map to TRBD1. The CDR3 covers 14 residues. The ends lost 4 bases at V and 6 bases at J; junction bases unmatched: 5. Germline-derived CDR1 and CDR2 are MNHEY and SVGAGI. CDR3 amino acids: CASSFRTGSQPQHF. CDR3 DNA sequence: TGTGCCAGCAGTTTTAGGACAGGGAGTCAGCCCCAGCATTTT.

The rearrangement uses TRBV28 and TRBJ1-4; D gene ambiguous. CDR1 is MDHEN and CDR2 is SYDVKM in the germline V gene. The CDR3 has 16 residues. Deletions cut 2 bases from V and 4 bases from J, with 14 bases between. The CDR3 coding sequence is TGTGCCAGCAGTTTACGTTACGGGCCCTATAATGAAAAACTGTTTTTT. It encodes CASSLRYGPYNEKLFF.

The rearrangement links TRBV5-1 to TRBJ1-3; 9 bases line up with TRBD1. CDR3 length: 15 residues. CDR1 is SGHRS, CDR2 YFSETQ, per germline. Losses at the gene ends were 4 bases for V and 5 bases for J; bases not matched to a gene: 7. The CDR3: CASSVPGQGRNTIYF. For the CDR3, the DNA is TGCGCCAGCAGCGTTCCGGGACAGGGAAGAAACACCATATATTTT. The full variable domain, with the rest looked up from reference TRBV5-1 and TRBJ1-3, is KAGVTQTPRYLIKTRGQQVTLSCSPISGHRSVSWYQQTPGQGLQFLFEYFSETQRNKGNFPGRFSGRQFSNSRSEMNVSTLELGDSALYLCASSVPGQGRNTIYFGEGSWLTVV.

The chain recombines TRBV19 with TRBJ1-5, with D perhaps TRBD1 (5 bases). The CDR3 is 14 amino acids. Per the germline V gene, CDR1 is LNHDA and CDR2 is SQIVND (reference sequence). Trimming left V 5 bases short and J 3 bases short, with 11 bases between. In DNA form, the CDR3 reads TGTGCCAGTAGTCTCGACAGTTACAATCAGCCCCAGCATTTT. Translation: CASSLDSYNQPQHF.

The gene calls are TRBV10-1 and TRBJ2-3, with TRBD2 matching over 8 bases. The CDR3 length is 15 residues. Germline assignment: CDR1 WNHNN and CDR2 SYGVQD (reference sequence). V was clipped by 0 bases and J by 3 bases; unmatched bases: 2. The CDR3 loop is CASSESGRDTDTQYF. The CDR3 region has the DNA TGCGCCAGCAGTGAGTCCGGGAGGGATACAGATACGCAGTATTTT.

The J gene is TRBJ1-5, the V gene TRBV10-3, with 9 positions matching TRBD1. CDR1 ENHRY and CDR2 SYGVKD come from the germline V gene. V lost 9 bases, J lost 4 bases, and 4 bases stayed unmatched. The CDR3 consists of 13 residues. The CDR3 sequence: CAITGTGNQPQHF. DNA for the CDR3: TGTGCCATTACCGGGACAGGGAATCAGCCCCAGCATTTT.

The chain combines TRBV2 with TRBJ2-7, with a tentative D call TRBD2 (6 bases). CDR1 SNHLY and CDR2 FYNNEI come from the germline V gene. V was shortened by 7 bases and J by 2 bases, with 9 bases between the two germline ends. The CDR3 loop spans 12 amino acids. CDR3 nucleotides: TGTGCCAGCACCCCGGGGGCCTACGAGCAGTACTTC. This translates into CASTPGAYEQYF.

The rearrangement uses TRBV4-1 and TRBJ2-7; D is ambiguous. The V end lost 0 bases, the J end lost 2 bases, and 8 bases lay between the germline ends. Germline V CDR1 and CDR2: MGHRA, YSYEKL. The length of the CDR3 is 14 residues. DNA for the CDR3: TGCGCCAGCAGCCAAGACGTGGGAACCTACGAGCAGTACTTC. This gives the protein CASSQDVGTYEQYF.

V is TRBV12-2 and J is TRBJ1-2; the D segment call TRBD1 is taken from the table without a DNA check. TRBV12-2 is tagged as a pseudogene. The CDR3 is 18 residues long. The CDR3 is CASRFQRYWDRTNYGYTF. The CDR3 bases are TGTGCAAGTCGCTTTCAAAGGTATTGGGACAGAACTAACTATGGCTACACCTTC.

This chain links TRBV1 with TRBJ2-7; the D segment call TRBD2 is taken from the table without a DNA check. TRBV1 is deemed a pseudogene. The CDR3 has 14 residues. The CDR3 coding sequence is TGCACCAGCAGACCGGAGGCGGGAACCTACGAGCAGTACTTC. Translation: CTSRPEAGTYEQYF.